What follows are 17 T cell receptor beta chains derived from one specimen sequenced in a study of T cells in narcolepsy. Sequencing used immunoSEQ multiplex PCR; TCRdb keeps in-frame clones, though not all of them. The table has tens of thousands of clones, around 83% seen once; the top ten hold nearly 2.5%. The sequenced sample was CD45RA- memory CD4+ T cells from PBMCs. The receptors originated from a human donor with narcolepsy.

This clone was counted between two and nine times. The CDR3 sequence is CASSSGRGNYGYTF. The CDR3 DNA is TGTGCCAGCAGTTCTGGCAGGGGCAACTATGGCTACACCTTC. The chain couples TRBV6-6 to TRBJ1-2; tentatively, D is TRBD1 (6 bases). Per germline, CDR1 MNHNY and CDR2 SVGAGI (reference sequence). The germline V and J ends were trimmed by 4 bases and 2 bases, with 11 bases remaining between them. This CDR3 region has 14 residues.

V usage is TRBV30 and J usage is TRBJ2-3, with 8 bases aligning to TRBD1. Germline assignment: CDR1 GTSNPN and CDR2 SVGIG (reference sequence). The CDR3 contains 13 residues. With 5 bases clipped from V and 3 bases from J, the junction kept 4 bases outside the gene matches. CDR3: CAWGQGWTDTQYF. The DNA of the CDR3 is TGTGCCTGGGGACAGGGATGGACAGATACGCAGTATTTT.

This rearrangement joins TRBV2 to TRBJ2-5; TRBD2 aligns across 12 bases. Germline-derived CDR1 and CDR2 are SNHLY and FYNNEI. Trimming took 6 bases from V and 1 from J; bases not matched to a gene: 3. The CDR3 length is 15 residues. The CDR3 DNA reads TGTGCCAGCAGGCCACTAGCGGGGGGCCAAGAGACCCAGTACTTC. This codes for CASRPLAGGQETQYF.

J is TRBJ2-7 and V is TRBV5-4, with TRBD2 matching over 12 bases. CDR3 size: 15 residues. Unmatched junction bases numbered 5, after V lost 7 bases and J lost 0 bases. Germline values: CDR1 SGHNT, CDR2 YYREEE (reference sequence). For the CDR3, the DNA is TGTGCCAGCGCTAGCGGGAGGGAAAGCTCCTACGAGCAGTACTTC. Translating gives CASASGRESSYEQYF.

The J gene is TRBJ1-1, the V gene TRBV10-2; D gene uncertain. This CDR3 has 13 residues. Trimming shortened V by 2 bases and J by 3 bases, and 7 bases separated the two germline ends. CDR1 is WSHSY and CDR2 is SAAADI in the germline V gene. CDR3 nucleotide sequence: TGCGCCAGCAGTGAGACAGTGTACACTGAAGCTTTCTTT. This sequence encodes CASSETVYTEAFF.

As for this clone: Other nucleotide sequences from this sample produce the same CDR3. This rearrangement joins TRBV18 to TRBJ2-2; 7 bases fit TRBD1. CDR1 and CDR2 from the germline V gene are KGHSH and LQKENI. The V segment lost 3 bases and the J segment 0 bases; nucleotides outside the gene matches: 7. CDR3 length: 17 amino acids. CDR3 sequence: CASSPLDRAANTGELFF. In nucleotides, the CDR3 is TGTGCCAGCTCACCCCTCGACAGGGCCGCGAACACCGGGGAGCTGTTTTTT.

The rearrangement joins TRBV6-4 to TRBJ1-2, with 7 bases identical to TRBD1. J gave up 5 bases and V 10 bases, and 7 bases lay outside the gene matches. CDR1 is MRHNA, CDR2 SNTAGT, per germline. The CDR3 totals 12 residues. The chain's CDR3 is CANADRFYGYTF. DNA of the CDR3: TGTGCCAACGCGGACAGGTTTTATGGCTACACCTTC.

The CDR3 spells CASSHEAGNTGELFF. For the CDR3, the DNA is TGTGCCAGCAGCCACGAAGCGGGGAACACCGGGGAGCTGTTTTTT. The J gene is TRBJ2-2, the V gene TRBV14; perhaps TRBD2 as D (6 bases). V gave up 3 bases and J gave up 1 base, with 9 bases separating them. This CDR3 is built from 15 residues. Germline loops: CDR1 SGHDN, CDR2 FVKESK.

The chain is built from TRBV4-3 and TRBJ1-5; no definite D call. This CDR3 contains 15 residues. V dropped 0 bases and J dropped 1 base, with 7 bases sitting between them. Germline loops: CDR1 LGHNA, CDR2 YSLEER. In DNA, the CDR3 is TGCGCCAGCAGCCAAGATAGGAGAAGCAATCAGCCCCAGCATTTT. Translated: CASSQDRRSNQPQHF.

The J gene is TRBJ1-6, the V gene TRBV28, with 7 bases lining up with TRBD1. Germline-derived CDR1 and CDR2 are MDHEN and SYDVKM. The junction had 7 bases not matched to a gene; V was cut back by 4 bases and J by 7 bases. This CDR3 has 15 amino acids. The CDR3 DNA is TGTGCCAGCAGTTGGGACAGACCTATCAATTCACCCCTCCACTTT. Translated, it gives CASSWDRPINSPLHF.

CDR3: CASTPGYQETQYF. In nucleotides, the CDR3 is TGTGCCAGCACCCCAGGGTACCAAGAGACCCAGTACTTC. The V call is TRBV6-5, the J call TRBJ2-5, with TRBD1 as a possible D gene (5 bases). V dropped 7 bases and J dropped 0 bases, with 9 bases sitting between them. CDR3 length: 13 amino acids. Germline V gene data show CDR1 as MNHEY and CDR2 as SVGAGI.

The chain links TRBV2 to TRBJ2-7; 7 nucleotides match TRBD1. The CDR3 runs 14 residues. The germline gives CDR1 SNHLY, CDR2 FYNNEI. After removal of 7 bases from V and 0 bases from J, the junction contained 6 bases not matched to a gene. The CDR3 DNA reads TGTGCCAGCACTGGGACAGTGAGCTCCTACGAGCAGTACTTC. Protein: CASTGTVSSYEQYF.

J is TRBJ2-5 and V is TRBV5-8, with D possibly matching TRBD1 (5 bases). The tail of the sequence fits TRBJ2-7 better, so the J call may be wrong. The CDR3 spans 13 residues. Per the germline V gene, CDR1 is SGHTS and CDR2 is YDEGEE. The CDR3 DNA is TGTGCCAGCAGCTTGACCAGGGTCGACGAGCAGTACTTC. Residues: CASSLTRVDEQYF.

V and J are TRBV4-3 and TRBJ1-6; D might be TRBD1 (6 bases). V was shortened by 2 bases and J by 8 bases, with 16 bases between the two germline ends. Germline-derived CDR1 and CDR2 are LGHNA and YSLEER. This CDR3 is 16 amino acids long. In nucleotides, the CDR3 is TGCGCCAGCAGCCAACAAAGCATCCAGGGGTATTCACCCCTCCACTTT. Translating gives CASSQQSIQGYSPLHF.

J is TRBJ2-7 and V is TRBV2; a weak D match, TRBD1 (6 bases). Germline lookup yields CDR1 SNHLY and CDR2 FYNNEI. This CDR3 is built from 13 residues. The ends were cut back, 3 bases at V and 5 bases at J, with 11 bases in the middle. The CDR3, as DNA: TGTGCCAGCAGTGATGACAGGCGCGACGAGCAGTACTTC. It encodes CASSDDRRDEQYF.

Worth noting for this clone: The junction shows a germline mismatch at one end, possibly a read error. The chain recombines TRBV5-6 with TRBJ2-5; D call uncertain. The CDR3 is 12 amino acids. CDR1 is SGHDT, CDR2 YYEEEE, per germline. CDR3 protein: CASSLARTYQHF. The CDR3 coding sequence is TGTGCCAGCAGCTTGGCCAGAACCTATCAACACTTC.

This clone has only one observation. The CDR3, as DNA: TGTGCCAGCAGCTCCTACCGGGGCGATCACGAAAAACTGTTTTTT. This encodes CASSSYRGDHEKLFF. The chain has TRBV9 and TRBJ1-4; possible D gene TRBD1, 5 bases. This CDR3 comprises 15 residues. The germline CDR1 and CDR2 sequences are SGDLS and YYNGEE. V was clipped by 4 bases and J by 8 bases, with 18 bases between them.